A single sample is the source of the 4 T cell receptor beta chains below, sequenced in a study of T cell responses to AZD1222 COVID-19 vaccine. Only in-frame clones appear in the TCRdb table, and some are missing; sequencing was by immunoSEQ multiplex PCR. The sample lists some 120,000 clones, about 88% occurring once. The sequencing used peripheral blood, collected on day 0 of AZD1222 vaccination. These receptors all come from an adult in good health.

The chain is built from TRBV7-8 and TRBJ1-1; possible D gene TRBD1, 5 bases. The CDR3 contains 13 residues. The germline CDR1 and CDR2 sequences are SGHVS and FQNEAQ. V lost 5 bases and J 6 bases, leaving 13 bases between the germline ends. In DNA form, the CDR3 reads TGTGCCAGCAGCCGAGACGGGGGGGCTGAAGCTTTCTTT. This sequence encodes CASSRDGGAEAFF.

V and J are TRBV6-6 and TRBJ1-2, with TRBD1 matching 8 bases. The length of the CDR3 is 13 residues. The germline gives CDR1 MNHNY, CDR2 SVGAGI (reference sequence). V shed 6 bases and J 6 bases; nucleotides not matched to a gene: 6. In DNA, the CDR3 is TGTGCCAGCAGCGGACAGGGTGGGGATGGCTACACCTTC. Its translation: CASSGQGGDGYTF.

The chain employs TRBV6-5 and TRBJ2-3; D is undetermined. The CDR3 totals 16 residues. The germline V and J ends were trimmed by 1 base and 1 base, with 12 bases remaining between them. CDR1 MNHEY and CDR2 SVGAGI come from the germline V gene. The CDR3 DNA follows: TGTGCCAGCAGTTACTTGTCCGGGTATGGCACAGATACGCAGTATTTT. Its translation is CASSYLSGYGTDTQYF.

The V and J genes are TRBV7-2 and TRBJ1-5; 7 nucleotides agree with TRBD1. V was pared by 1 base and J by 7 bases, with 10 bases of the junction left unmatched. Germline-derived CDR1 and CDR2 are SGHTA and FQGNSA. This CDR3 contains 16 residues. CDR3 sequence: CASSLETHRGEQPQHF. CDR3 bases: TGTGCCAGCAGCTTAGAGACCCACAGGGGCGAACAGCCCCAGCATTTT.